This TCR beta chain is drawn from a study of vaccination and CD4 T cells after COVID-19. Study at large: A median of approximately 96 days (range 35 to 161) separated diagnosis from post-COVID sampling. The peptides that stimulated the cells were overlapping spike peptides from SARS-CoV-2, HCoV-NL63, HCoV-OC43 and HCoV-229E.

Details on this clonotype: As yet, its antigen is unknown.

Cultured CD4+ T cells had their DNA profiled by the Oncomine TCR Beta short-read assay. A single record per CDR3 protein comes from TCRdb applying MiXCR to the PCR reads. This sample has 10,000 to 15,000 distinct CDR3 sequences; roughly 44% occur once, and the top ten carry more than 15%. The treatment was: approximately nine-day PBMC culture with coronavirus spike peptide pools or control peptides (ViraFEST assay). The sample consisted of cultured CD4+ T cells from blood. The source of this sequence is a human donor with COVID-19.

DNA for the CDR3: TGTGCCAGCAGTTTGGGGGACACTGGGGTTTCACCCCTCCACTTT. As protein: CASSLGDTGVSPLHF. This chain links TRBV28 with TRBJ1-6; D is perhaps TRBD1 (6 bases). The CDR3 runs 15 residues. Germline values: CDR1 MDHEN, CDR2 SYDVKM. V dropped 3 bases and J dropped 9 bases, with 15 bases sitting between them.